The sequence of this T cell receptor (beta chain) was determined in a study of glioma-infiltrating T cells after dendritic cell vaccination (TCRdb year 2016). Regarding the complete study: A cohort of approximately 15 glioblastoma patients from Phase I and II dendritic cell vaccination trials was included, of whom 9 were newly diagnosed and 6 had recurrent disease. Three intradermal dendritic cell vaccine injections were administered to patients at biweekly intervals in the arm below the axilla. To make the vaccine, monocyte-derived dendritic cells were cultured for seven to eight days with IL-4 and GM-CSF and then pulsed overnight with autologous tumor lysate. Patients received autologous tumor lysate-pulsed dendritic cell vaccination between 2003 and 2012. TCR sequencing metrics, including TIL content and tumor-blood repertoire overlap, were correlated with survival after dendritic cell vaccination. Deep sequencing of TCR beta CDR3 regions was used to quantify tumor-infiltrating lymphocyte content and compare tumor and blood repertoires in dendritic cell-vaccinated glioblastoma patients.

TCRB CDR3 regions were amplified from 2 ug genomic DNA, or all available DNA if less, using the immunoSEQ assay. Multiplex PCR used 60 forward primers for TCR V beta segments and 13 reverse primers for J beta segments. To estimate reads per starting template, synthetic control templates were spiked into each sample at limiting dilution. The Illumina HiSeq System generated sequencing reads of 87 bp. The study's own analysis went as follows. To remove PCR and sequencing errors, closely related sequences were merged with a nearest neighbor algorithm. TCR overlap was defined as the percentage of unique tumor TCR beta sequences that were also present in the same patient's peripheral blood. TCRdb carries this immuneACCESS record with in-frame sequences only. Its versions omit some clonotypes, under half of them owing to an unresolved V gene in the studies checked, with the rest unexplained. The D gene and trimming were derived from the DNA, and the V and J assignments and clone size from that table. This sample has 55,000 to 75,000 clones in its table, and roughly 80% of those were observed once. 15% to 19% of the sample comes from the top ten.

The time point tag for this specimen amounts to: after dendritic cell vaccination, including at tumor progression/relapse. Patients were selected on the basis of adequate residual fresh-frozen tumor tissue and more than two years of available survival data. None of the glioblastoma patients carried an isocitrate dehydrogenase mutation, although molecular status otherwise varied. PBMC collection took place before vaccination, two weeks after the third vaccination, and at tumor progression if progression occurred. Genomic DNA was extracted with the Qiagen DNeasy Blood extraction Kit. General study outcomes and caveats: No direct relationship between TCR clonality and survival was found, suggesting a diverse polyclonal response may matter. Longer time to progression and overall survival after dendritic cell vaccination were predicted by higher estimated pretreatment TIL content. The cohort was small and heterogeneous, only a few patients had full blood and tumor sets, and even fewer had initial-recurrent tumor pairs. The three-group TCR overlap response model was characterized as speculative, and prospective validation of the model was stated to be required.

Its CDR3 holds 16 amino acids, cysteine through phenylalanine. Kept here is only the CDR3 DNA, which spans 48 bases and is read in frame from base 1. Unmatched junction bases come to 8, with V trimmed by 3 bases and J by 6 bases. CDR1 MGHRA and CDR2 YSYEKL are derived from the germline V gene. Points on this clone: Its antigen has not been determined. Base-call qualities are not available, and no considerably larger clone is one nucleotide away.

The sequence came from a human donor with glioblastoma. This material consisted of blood, taken after dendritic cell vaccination. The chain couples TRBV4-1 to TRBJ2-7, with TRBD2 identical over 13 junction bases. At the DNA level, the sequence is TGCGCCAGCAGCCATTTTCCCCGGACTAGCGGGGGCGAGCAGTACTTC. This codes for CASSHFPRTSGGEQYF.